The clone carrying this TCR beta chain has only a few counts. Antigen: not known. The entry originates in a study of response to subunit inactivated influenza vaccine. Study-wide findings and caveats: The authors offered the suggestion that each seasonal influenza vaccination recruits few new T cells.

TCRdb recomputed calls from the RT-PCR reads with MiXCR, one row per CDR3 protein. The table has 150,000 to 200,000 distinct CDR3 sequences, around 9.9% seen once. CDR1 is SQVTM, CDR2 ANQGSEA, per germline. Trimming pared 6 bases from V and 7 bases from J, leaving 16 bases between. CDR3 length: 12 amino acids. This specimen consisted of non-naive T cells sorted from PBMCs, obtained 40 to 50 days after vaccination. The chain is built from TRBV29-1 and TRBJ2-7; D is possibly TRBD1 (7 bases). This clonotype was sampled from a man in his fifties or sixties who received an inactivated influenza vaccine. CDR3 DNA: TGCAGCGTAGAAAACAGGGGAGGAGAGCAGTACTTC. It codes for CSVENRGGEQYF.